Below are 15 T cell receptor beta chains sequenced from a single sample in a study of blood T cell repertoires in COVID-19. The table came from immunoSEQ multiplex PCR; TCRdb's copy has only in-frame clones and leaves some out. This repertoire shows 150,000 to 200,000 clones, roughly nine tenths found once; its top ten account for 1.5% to 2%. The specimen was peripheral blood. All receptors come from a man between 18 and 29 years old who had recovered from COVID-19.

This sequence joins TRBV2 and TRBJ1-5, with 9 bases fitting TRBD1. CDR3 size: 15 residues. In germline, CDR1 is SNHLY, CDR2 FYNNEI. The trim removed 6 bases at V and 8 bases at J, leaving 11 bases unmatched. CDR3 nucleotide sequence: TGTGCCAGCAGCGCCTCGACAGGGGGTTTAAAGCCCCAGCATTTT. It translates to CASSASTGGLKPQHF.

The chain uses TRBV6-2 or TRBV6-3 and TRBJ1-1; no firm D call. Trimming shortened V by 4 bases and J by 10 bases, and 16 bases separated the two germline ends. CDR1 MNHEY and CDR2 SVGEGT come from the germline V gene. The CDR3 spans 13 residues. CDR3 residues: CASSFVGVSGAFF. As DNA, the CDR3 is TGTGCCAGCAGTTTCGTCGGAGTTTCGGGAGCTTTCTTT.

This chain links TRBV18 with TRBJ1-2; TRBD1 is a possible D gene (5 bases). The germline CDR1 and CDR2 sequences are KGHSH and LQKENI. The CDR3 consists of 13 residues. The V gene lost 6 bases and the J gene lost 3 bases, with 11 bases spanning the gap. CDR3 nucleotides: TGTGCCAGCTCTCCGACAGTTGACTATGGCTACACCTTC. Translating gives CASSPTVDYGYTF.

The chain is built from TRBV5-1 and TRBJ2-3; D unresolved. The CDR3 sequence is 15 residues long. Germline lookup yields CDR1 SGHRS and CDR2 YFSETQ. V lost 4 bases to trimming and J lost 0 bases, with 12 bases between them. In DNA, the CDR3 is TGCGCCAGCAGCCTAGTGCCCTTTAGCACAGATACGCAGTATTTT. Translated: CASSLVPFSTDTQYF.

The rearrangement uses TRBV20-1 and TRBJ2-1; 7 bases align to TRBD2. Germline assignment: CDR1 DFQATT and CDR2 SNEGSKA (reference sequence). With V trimmed by 3 bases and J by 6 bases, 11 bases remained unmatched. This CDR3 comprises 15 residues. The CDR3: CSASRVAGEINEQFF. CDR3 sequence (DNA): TGCAGTGCTAGTAGGGTTGCGGGAGAAATCAATGAGCAGTTCTTC.

This clone showed up just once. The V call is TRBV19, the J call TRBJ2-3; D is unclear. There are 13 residues in the CDR3. Between the trimmed V and J ends, which lost 1 base and 1 base, there was a span of 3 bases. Germline CDR1 LNHDA, CDR2 SQIVND (reference sequence). This chain's CDR3 is CASSIVGTDTQYF. Written as DNA, the CDR3 is TGTGCCAGTAGTATAGTAGGCACAGATACGCAGTATTTT.

This chain joins TRBV6-6 and TRBJ2-7; no definite D call. The ends were cut back, 2 bases at V and 4 bases at J, with 6 bases in the middle. Germline values: CDR1 MNHNY, CDR2 SVGAGI (reference sequence). The CDR3 loop spans 12 amino acids. CDR3 sequence (DNA): TGTGCCAGCAGTTACGTTCAGTACGAGCAGTACTTC. Translated, it gives CASSYVQYEQYF.

This clone was counted a single time. This sequence joins TRBV15 and TRBJ2-5; a possible D gene is TRBD2 (6 bases). V lost 0 bases and J 2 bases, leaving 10 bases between the germline ends. The CDR3 has 15 residues. Germline CDR1 LNHNV, CDR2 YYDKDF (reference sequence). The CDR3 spells CATSRDRGRQETQYF. The CDR3 coding sequence is TGTGCCACCAGCAGAGATCGTGGGAGGCAAGAGACCCAGTACTTC.

The chain recombines TRBV18 with TRBJ2-2; 13 nucleotides match TRBD2. J gave up 8 bases and V 6 bases, and 6 bases lay outside the gene matches. The CDR3 runs to 15 residues. In germline, CDR1 is KGHSH, CDR2 LQKENI. CDR3 sequence: CASSPGLAGEGELFF. The CDR3 nucleotides are TGTGCCAGCTCCCCTGGACTAGCGGGAGAAGGGGAGCTGTTTTTT.

Notes on this clone: The same CDR3 is also encoded by other DNA sequences in this sample. This chain uses TRBV5-1 with TRBJ2-1; a weak D match, TRBD2 (6 bases). The CDR3 is made up of 15 amino acids. Trimming removed 4 bases at V and 0 bases at J, with 11 bases between. The germline gives CDR1 SGHRS, CDR2 YFSETQ. The CDR3 is CASSPGLSSYNEQFF. The CDR3, as DNA: TGCGCCAGCAGCCCTGGACTAAGCTCCTACAATGAGCAGTTCTTC.

The gene calls are TRBV5-6 and TRBJ2-3; 8 positions match TRBD2. V lost 4 bases and J lost 2; bases outside the gene matches: 9. The germline V gene has CDR1 SGHDT and CDR2 YYEEEE. The CDR3 sequence is 16 residues long. CDR3 sequence reads: CASSTRTSRYTDTQYF. As DNA, the CDR3 is TGTGCCAGCAGCACCAGGACTAGCAGATACACAGATACGCAGTATTTT.

This clone has a count of ten or more. The chain recombines TRBV6-2 or TRBV6-3 with TRBJ2-7; 14 bases are a match to TRBD2. V was clipped by 0 bases and J by 5 bases; unmatched bases: 3. This CDR3 has 16 residues. Germline V gives CDR1 MNHEY, CDR2 SVGEGT. CDR3 region: CASSYSGLAGDNEQYF. CDR3 DNA sequence: TGTGCCAGCAGTTACTCGGGACTAGCGGGAGACAACGAGCAGTACTTC.

This clone was counted between two and nine times. The chain carries TRBV5-1 and TRBJ2-1, with 8 bases aligning to TRBD1. Germline CDR1 and CDR2: SGHRS and YFSETQ. V shed 5 bases and J 5 bases; nucleotides not matched to a gene: 9. The CDR3 extends over 15 amino acids. In DNA, the CDR3 is TGCGCCAGCAGTTCGGGACAGGTTGGGCACAATGAGCAGTTCTTC. It encodes CASSSGQVGHNEQFF.

The V gene is TRBV14, the J gene TRBJ2-1; 9 bases line up with TRBD2. CDR1 is SGHDN, CDR2 FVKESK, per germline. The junction had 13 bases not matched to a gene; V was cut back by 4 bases and J by 9 bases. The CDR3 consists of 16 residues. The CDR3, as DNA: TGTGCCAGCAGCCGCTATAGCGGGAGTGGGGGCTCTGAGCAGTTCTTC. It translates to CASSRYSGSGGSEQFF. Based on the CDR3 plus reference TRBV14 and TRBJ2-1, the full variable domain is EAGVTQFPSHSVIEKGQTVTLRCDPISGHDNLYWYRRVMGKEIKFLLHFVKESKQDESGMPNNRFLAERTGGTYSTLKVQPAELEDSGVYFCASSRYSGSGGSEQFFGPGTRLTVL.

The rearrangement links TRBV28 to TRBJ1-5; D is unclear. The CDR3 totals 14 residues. Trimming took off 7 bases at V and 3 bases at J, with 13 bases between the two ends. Per the germline V gene, CDR1 is MDHEN and CDR2 is SYDVKM. The CDR3 here is CASIGEKFNQPQHF. In DNA form, the CDR3 reads TGTGCCAGCATTGGAGAGAAATTCAATCAGCCCCAGCATTTT.